Below are 17 T cell receptor beta chains sequenced from a single sample in a study of OX40 agonist ivuxolimab in advanced cancers. Produced via immunoSEQ multiplex PCR; TCRdb's table is partial and in-frame only. The repertoire has approximately 79,000 clones, about 85% of them found once; the top ten carry around 2.9%. The source material was CD4+ or CD8+ T cells sorted from blood, sampled in a trial of the OX40 agonist ivuxolimab. Source of these receptors: an adult with an advanced solid tumor such as melanoma, head and neck, liver or kidney cancer.

J is TRBJ2-5 and V is TRBV18; 8 nucleotides agree with TRBD1. This CDR3 is 15 amino acids long. CDR1 and CDR2 (germline): KGHSH, LQKENI. The J segment lost 7 bases and the V segment lost 6 bases, leaving 13 bases of the junction unmatched. CDR3 sequence: CASSPSRQGSGTQYF. For the CDR3, the DNA is TGTGCCAGCTCCCCATCCAGACAGGGGAGTGGGACCCAGTACTTC.

This chain uses TRBV10-3 with TRBJ1-3; D is possibly TRBD1 (6 bases). Between the trimmed V and J ends, which lost 4 bases and 3 bases, there was a span of 13 bases. The CDR3 totals 15 residues. Germline V lookup: CDR1 ENHRY, CDR2 SYGVKD. CDR3 protein: CAISGVTGSGNTIYF. The CDR3, as DNA: TGTGCCATCAGTGGGGTCACAGGGAGTGGAAACACCATATATTTT.

Comments on this clone: Other DNA sequences in the same sample also yield this CDR3. This chain joins TRBV5-1 and TRBJ2-7, with 11 bases lining up with TRBD1. This CDR3 has 16 amino acids. With 3 bases clipped from V and 6 bases from J, the junction kept 11 bases outside the gene matches. CDR1 is SGHRS and CDR2 is YFSETQ in the germline V gene. CDR3 sequence reads: CASSWNPGQGGGEQYF. Here the CDR3 DNA reads TGCGCCAGCAGCTGGAATCCGGGACAGGGGGGGGGCGAGCAGTACTTC. The full variable domain, in which reference TRBV5-1 and TRBJ2-7 provide the parts outside the CDR3, is KAGVTQTPRYLIKTRGQQVTLSCSPISGHRSVSWYQQTPGQGLQFLFEYFSETQRNKGNFPGRFSGRQFSNSRSEMNVSTLELGDSALYLCASSWNPGQGGGEQYFGPGTRLTVT.

This clone was recorded once. CDR3 DNA sequence: TGTGCCTGGAGATTTCGCGTGGTTGAGACCCAGTACTTC. Translated: CAWRFRVVETQYF. The V call is TRBV30, the J call TRBJ2-5, with D unclear. The length of the CDR3 is 13 residues. Germline V gives CDR1 GTSNPN, CDR2 SVGIG (reference sequence). Trimming took 3 bases from V and 5 from J, leaving 13 bases between them.

The chain links TRBV11-2 to TRBJ2-7; 8 bases line up with TRBD2. Looked up from germline, CDR1 is SGHAT and CDR2 is FQNNGV. J gave up 2 bases and V 4 bases, and 7 bases lay outside the gene matches. The CDR3 spans 15 residues. The CDR3 here is CASSSRGTRPYEQYF. The CDR3 coding sequence is TGTGCCAGCAGCTCCCGAGGGACTAGACCCTACGAGCAGTACTTC.

The CDR3 protein is CASSPKGGGTDTQYF. CDR3 nucleotide sequence: TGTGCCAGCTCACCGAAGGGCGGTGGCACAGATACGCAGTATTTT. The gene calls are TRBV18 and TRBJ2-3; the D is unclear. Germline values: CDR1 KGHSH, CDR2 LQKENI. The CDR3 is made up of 15 amino acids. Trimming took 3 bases from V and 1 from J, leaving 11 bases between them.

This clone was detected only a few times. This chain joins TRBV19 and TRBJ2-3, with D tentatively TRBD1 (6 bases). CDR3 size: 11 residues. Germline CDR1 and CDR2: LNHDA and SQIVND (reference sequence). V shed 10 bases and J shed 6 bases, with 11 bases lying between them. CDR3 residues: CAIHRADTQYF. The CDR3 nucleotides read TGTGCCATCCACAGGGCGGATACGCAGTATTTT.

This clone was detected a few times. The gene calls are TRBV28 and TRBJ2-5; no clear D gene. From germline, CDR1 is MDHEN and CDR2 SYDVKM. Trimming shortened V by 4 bases and J by 3 bases, and 15 bases separated the two germline ends. CDR3 length: 15 amino acids. CDR3 coding DNA: TGTGCCAGCAGTTGGGTCAGAGGATATGAAGAGACCCAGTACTTC. Its translation: CASSWVRGYEETQYF. Variable domain in full (rest from reference TRBV28 and TRBJ2-5): DVKVTQSSRYLVKRTGEKVFLECVQDMDHENMFWYRQDPGLGLRLIYFSYDVKMKEKGDIPEGYSVSREKKERFSLILESASTNQTSMYLCASSWVRGYEETQYFGPGTRLLVL.

This chain uses TRBV27 with TRBJ2-1; 8 nucleotides agree with TRBD2. Looked up from germline, CDR1 is MNHEY and CDR2 is SMNVEV (reference sequence). The CDR3 is 15 residues long. V was clipped by 6 bases and J by 4 bases; unmatched bases: 8. Written as DNA, the CDR3 is TGTGCCAGCAGCCAGATAGCGGGAAGGTACAATGAGCAGTTCTTC. Amino acids: CASSQIAGRYNEQFF.

This clone appeared a few times. The chain has TRBV14 and TRBJ2-7; the D gene is possibly TRBD1 (6 bases). CDR3 length: 17 amino acids. The germline gives CDR1 SGHDN, CDR2 FVKESK. Deletions cut 2 bases from V and 2 bases from J, with 19 bases between. CDR3 amino acids: CASSQNRWGTTAYEQYF. CDR3 coding DNA: TGTGCCAGCAGCCAAAACCGCTGGGGGACAACGGCCTACGAGCAGTACTTC.

This chain connects TRBV5-1 to TRBJ1-6, with D unresolved. The CDR3 contains 16 residues. Trimming cost V 0 bases and J 7 bases, with 14 bases left between them. Germline V gives CDR1 SGHRS, CDR2 YFSETQ. In nucleotides, the CDR3 is TGCGCCAGCAGCTTGGAATGGTTTGGCGGGAATTCACCCCTCCACTTT. Translated, it gives CASSLEWFGGNSPLHF.

V usage is TRBV7-9 and J usage is TRBJ1-1; tentative D call: TRBD1 (6 bases). V lost 5 bases and J lost 3, with 13 bases in between. The CDR3 extends over 14 amino acids. The V gene's germline CDR1 is SEHNR and CDR2 FQNEAQ (reference sequence). This CDR3 reads CASSPDSFYTEAFF. CDR3 nucleotides: TGTGCCAGCAGCCCGGACAGTTTTTACACTGAAGCTTTCTTT.

J is TRBJ1-2 and V is TRBV7-9; a weak D match, TRBD1 (6 bases). This CDR3 has 14 residues. V gave up 5 bases and J gave up 7 bases, with 17 bases separating them. CDR1 is SEHNR and CDR2 is FQNEAQ in the germline V gene (reference sequence). The CDR3 spells CASSPSGVDSGYTF. CDR3 sequence (DNA): TGTGCCAGCAGCCCGTCCGGAGTGGACAGTGGCTACACCTTC.

This chain joins TRBV20-1 and TRBJ2-3, with no clear D. The V end was cut by 1 base, the J end by 5 bases, with 4 bases between. The CDR3 runs 11 residues. Germline lookup yields CDR1 DFQATT and CDR2 SNEGSKA (reference sequence). The CDR3 nucleotides are TGCAGTGCTAGAGGGCGAGATACGCAGTATTTT. Translated: CSARGRDTQYF.

This sequence joins TRBV6-6 and TRBJ1-5; 7 bases fit TRBD1. The CDR3 extends over 15 amino acids. CDR1 and CDR2 (germline): MNHNY, SVGAGI (reference sequence). The trim removed 5 bases at V and 6 bases at J, leaving 10 bases unmatched. The CDR3 loop is CASSQESGGGQPQHF. CDR3 nucleotide sequence: TGTGCCAGCAGTCAGGAGTCAGGGGGGGGTCAGCCCCAGCATTTT.

The genes are TRBV10-1 and TRBJ1-6; TRBD1 is a possible D gene (5 bases). Trimming stripped 6 bases from V and 8 bases from J, with 11 bases between. There are 13 residues in the CDR3. Per germline, CDR1 WNHNN and CDR2 SYGVQD (reference sequence). The chain's CDR3 is CASRQGPDSPLHF. CDR3 sequence (DNA): TGCGCCAGCAGGCAGGGACCGGATTCACCCCTCCACTTT.

The chain combines TRBV5-5 with TRBJ1-2; tentative D call: TRBD1 (6 bases). This CDR3 has 13 amino acids. Germline CDR1 and CDR2: SGHKS and YYEKEE (reference sequence). Trimming took 2 bases from V and 4 from J, leaving 9 bases between them. CDR3 sequence (DNA): TGTGCCAGCAGCTTCAGGGGTGGCTATGGCTACACCTTC. This encodes CASSFRGGYGYTF.